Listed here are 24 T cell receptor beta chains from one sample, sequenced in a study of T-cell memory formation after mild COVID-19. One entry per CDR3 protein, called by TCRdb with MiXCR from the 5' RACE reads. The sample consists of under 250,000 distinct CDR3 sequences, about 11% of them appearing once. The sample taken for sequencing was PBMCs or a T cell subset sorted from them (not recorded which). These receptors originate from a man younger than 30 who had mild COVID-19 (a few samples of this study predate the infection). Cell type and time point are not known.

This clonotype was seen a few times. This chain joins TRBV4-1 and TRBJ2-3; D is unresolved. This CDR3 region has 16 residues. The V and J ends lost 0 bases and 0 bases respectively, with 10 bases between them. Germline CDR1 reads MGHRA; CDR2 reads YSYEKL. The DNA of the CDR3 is TGCGCCAGCAGCCAAGAAGCAATTCCTAGCACAGATACGCAGTATTTT. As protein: CASSQEAIPSTDTQYF.

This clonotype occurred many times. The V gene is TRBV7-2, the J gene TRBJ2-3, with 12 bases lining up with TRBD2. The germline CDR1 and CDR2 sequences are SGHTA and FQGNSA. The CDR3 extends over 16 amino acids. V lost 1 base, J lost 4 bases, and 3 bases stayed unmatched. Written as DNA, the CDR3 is TGTGCCAGCAGCTTAGGCCCTAGCGGGGGGGCAGATACGCAGTATTTT. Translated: CASSLGPSGGADTQYF.

The CDR3 here is CSARRYGVAMTNEQFF. The CDR3 DNA reads as TGCAGTGCTAGAAGATACGGGGTGGCCATGACGAATGAGCAGTTCTTC. The chain carries TRBV20-1 and TRBJ2-1; D is possibly TRBD2 (5 bases). V was trimmed by 2 bases and J by 7 bases, leaving 21 bases between them. CDR3 length: 16 residues. Germline V gene data show CDR1 as DFQATT and CDR2 as SNEGSKA (reference sequence).

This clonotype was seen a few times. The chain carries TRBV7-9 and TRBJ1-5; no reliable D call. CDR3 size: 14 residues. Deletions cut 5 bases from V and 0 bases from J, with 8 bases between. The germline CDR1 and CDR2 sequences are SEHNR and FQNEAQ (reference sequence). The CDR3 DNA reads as TGTGCCAGCAGCCCGGTGAATAGCAATCAGCCCCAGCATTTT. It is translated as CASSPVNSNQPQHF.

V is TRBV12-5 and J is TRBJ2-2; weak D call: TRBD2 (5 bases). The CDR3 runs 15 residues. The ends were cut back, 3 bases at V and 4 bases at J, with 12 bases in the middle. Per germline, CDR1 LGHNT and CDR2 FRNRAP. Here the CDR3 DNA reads TGTGCTAGTGGTTTAGGTGAGGGTGCCACCGGGGAGCTGTTTTTT. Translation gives CASGLGEGATGELFF.

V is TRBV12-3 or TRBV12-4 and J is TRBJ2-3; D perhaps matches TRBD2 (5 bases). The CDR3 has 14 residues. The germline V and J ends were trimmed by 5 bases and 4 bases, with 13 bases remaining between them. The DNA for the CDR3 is TGTGCCAGCAGTCGTACCGGGGTCCCAGATACGCAGTATTTT. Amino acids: CASSRTGVPDTQYF.

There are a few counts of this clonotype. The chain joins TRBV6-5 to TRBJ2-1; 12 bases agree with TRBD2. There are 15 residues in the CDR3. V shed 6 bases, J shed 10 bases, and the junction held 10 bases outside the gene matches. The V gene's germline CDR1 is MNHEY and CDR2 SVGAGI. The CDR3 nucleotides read TGTGCCAGCAGGAAGACTAGCGGGGGAGTCCGGGAGCAGTTCTTC. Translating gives CASRKTSGGVREQFF.

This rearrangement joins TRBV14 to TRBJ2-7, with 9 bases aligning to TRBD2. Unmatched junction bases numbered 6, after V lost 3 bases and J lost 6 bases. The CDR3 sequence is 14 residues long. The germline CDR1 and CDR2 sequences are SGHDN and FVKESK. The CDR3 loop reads CASSQGSGGSEQYF. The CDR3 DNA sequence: TGTGCCAGCAGCCAGGGTAGCGGGGGCTCCGAGCAGTACTTC. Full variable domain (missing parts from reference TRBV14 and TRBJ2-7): EAGVTQFPSHSVIEKGQTVTLRCDPISGHDNLYWYRRVMGKEIKFLLHFVKESKQDESGMPNNRFLAERTGGTYSTLKVQPAELEDSGVYFCASSQGSGGSEQYFGPGTRLTVT.

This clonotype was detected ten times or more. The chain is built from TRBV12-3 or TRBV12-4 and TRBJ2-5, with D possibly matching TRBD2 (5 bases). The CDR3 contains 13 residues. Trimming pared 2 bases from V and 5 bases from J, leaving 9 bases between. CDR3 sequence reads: CASSLSGSETQYF. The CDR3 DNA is TGTGCCAGCAGTTTATCGGGATCCGAGACCCAGTACTTC.

CDR3 coding DNA: TGTGCCAGCAATACGAACAGGGACGAGCAGTACTTC. Its translation: CASNTNRDEQYF. The chain joins TRBV12-3 or TRBV12-4 to TRBJ2-7, with D perhaps TRBD1 (6 bases). The CDR3 consists of 12 residues. Trimming cost V 7 bases and J 5 bases, with 12 bases left between them.

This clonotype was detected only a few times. In nucleotides, the CDR3 is TGTGCCAGCAGCCCGCGGACTAGCCTGAGGAATACGCAGTATTTT. Its translation is CASSPRTSLRNTQYF. This rearrangement joins TRBV11-2 to TRBJ2-3; 8 bases map to TRBD2. Germline lookup yields CDR1 SGHAT and CDR2 FQNNGV. The CDR3 totals 15 residues. J lost 7 bases, V lost 5 bases, and 11 bases had no gene match.

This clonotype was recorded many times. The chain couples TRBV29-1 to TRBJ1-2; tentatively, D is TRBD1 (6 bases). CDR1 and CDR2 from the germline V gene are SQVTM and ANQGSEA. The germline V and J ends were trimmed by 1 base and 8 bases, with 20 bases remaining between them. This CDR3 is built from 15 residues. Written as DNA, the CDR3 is TGCAGCGTTGAAGTCCTCAGACAGGACCCTCGGGGCTACACCTTC. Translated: CSVEVLRQDPRGYTF.

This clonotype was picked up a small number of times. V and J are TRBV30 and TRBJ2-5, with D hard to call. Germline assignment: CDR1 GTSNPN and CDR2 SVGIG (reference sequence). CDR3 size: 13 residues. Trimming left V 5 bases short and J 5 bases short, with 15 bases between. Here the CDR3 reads CAWGPKGRETQYF. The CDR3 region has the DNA TGTGCCTGGGGACCAAAAGGTCGGGAGACCCAGTACTTC.

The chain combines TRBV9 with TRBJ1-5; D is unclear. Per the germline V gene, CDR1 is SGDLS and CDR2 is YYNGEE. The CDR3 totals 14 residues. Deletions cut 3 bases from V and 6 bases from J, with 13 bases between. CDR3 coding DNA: TGTGCCAGCAGCGCCGGGATCGGAGGTCAGCCCCAGCATTTT. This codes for CASSAGIGGQPQHF. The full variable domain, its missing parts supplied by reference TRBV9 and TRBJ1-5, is DSGVTQTPKHLITATGQRVTLRCSPRSGDLSVYWYQQSLDQGLQFLIQYYNGEERAKGNILERFSAQQFPDLHSELNLSSLELGDSALYFCASSAGIGGQPQHFGDGTRLSIL.

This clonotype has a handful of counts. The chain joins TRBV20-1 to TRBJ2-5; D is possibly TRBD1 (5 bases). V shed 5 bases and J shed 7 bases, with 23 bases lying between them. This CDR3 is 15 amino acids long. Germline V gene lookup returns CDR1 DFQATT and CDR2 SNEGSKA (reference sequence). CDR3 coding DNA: TGCAGTGCTCAGGGCCGGGCCGCGAGGAGCGTGACCCAGTACTTC. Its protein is CSAQGRAARSVTQYF.

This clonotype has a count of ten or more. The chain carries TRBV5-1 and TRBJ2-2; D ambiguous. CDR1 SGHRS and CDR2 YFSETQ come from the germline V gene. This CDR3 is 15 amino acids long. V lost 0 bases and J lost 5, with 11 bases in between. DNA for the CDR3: TGCGCCAGCAGCTTGGTCGCTGGAGATACCGGGGAGCTGTTTTTT. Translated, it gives CASSLVAGDTGELFF.

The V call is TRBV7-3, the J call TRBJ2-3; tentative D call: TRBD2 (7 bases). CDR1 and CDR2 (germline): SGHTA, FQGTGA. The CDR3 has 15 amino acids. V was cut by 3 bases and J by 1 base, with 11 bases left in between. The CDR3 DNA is TGTGCCAGCAGCTTTCTAGGGGGGGGCACAGATACGCAGTATTTT. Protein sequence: CASSFLGGGTDTQYF.

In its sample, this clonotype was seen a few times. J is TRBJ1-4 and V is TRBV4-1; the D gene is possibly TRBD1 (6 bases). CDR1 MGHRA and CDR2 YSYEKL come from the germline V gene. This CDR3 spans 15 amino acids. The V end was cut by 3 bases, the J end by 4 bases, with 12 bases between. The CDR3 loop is CASSQQEGHNEKLFF. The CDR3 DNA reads TGCGCCAGCAGCCAGCAGGAGGGACATAATGAAAAACTGTTTTTT.

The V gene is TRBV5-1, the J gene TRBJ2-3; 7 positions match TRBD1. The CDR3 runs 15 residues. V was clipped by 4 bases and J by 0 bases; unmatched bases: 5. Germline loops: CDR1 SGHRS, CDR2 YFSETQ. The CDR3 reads CASSTGQPSTDTQYF. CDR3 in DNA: TGCGCCAGCAGCACGGGACAGCCTAGCACAGATACGCAGTATTTT. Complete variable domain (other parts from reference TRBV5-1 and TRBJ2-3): KAGVTQTPRYLIKTRGQQVTLSCSPISGHRSVSWYQQTPGQGLQFLFEYFSETQRNKGNFPGRFSGRQFSNSRSEMNVSTLELGDSALYLCASSTGQPSTDTQYFGPGTRLTVL.

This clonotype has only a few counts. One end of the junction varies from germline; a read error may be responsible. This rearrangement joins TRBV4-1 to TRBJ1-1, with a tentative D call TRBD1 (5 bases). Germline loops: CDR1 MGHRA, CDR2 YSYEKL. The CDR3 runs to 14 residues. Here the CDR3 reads CASSARSTDFLRIF. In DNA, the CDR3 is TGCGCCAGCAGCGCTCGGTCGACAGATTTTTTGCGGATCTTT.

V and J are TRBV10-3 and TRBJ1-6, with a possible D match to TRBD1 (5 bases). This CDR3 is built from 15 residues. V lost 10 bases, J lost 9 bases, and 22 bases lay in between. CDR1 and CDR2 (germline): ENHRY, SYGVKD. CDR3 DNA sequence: TGTGCCACGCTGCAAGCGGGGCCGAGAGGTTCACCCCTCCACTTT. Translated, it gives CATLQAGPRGSPLHF.

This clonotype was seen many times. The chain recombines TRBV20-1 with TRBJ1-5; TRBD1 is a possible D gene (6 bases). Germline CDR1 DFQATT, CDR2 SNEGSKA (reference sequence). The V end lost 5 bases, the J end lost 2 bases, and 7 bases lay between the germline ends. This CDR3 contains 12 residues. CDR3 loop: CSARQGNQPQHF. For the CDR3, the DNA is TGCAGTGCTCGACAGGGCAATCAGCCCCAGCATTTT.

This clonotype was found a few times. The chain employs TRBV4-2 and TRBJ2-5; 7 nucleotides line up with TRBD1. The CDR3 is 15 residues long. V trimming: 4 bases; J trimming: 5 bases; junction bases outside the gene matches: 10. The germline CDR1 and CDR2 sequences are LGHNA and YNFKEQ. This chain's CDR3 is CASSPDPDRPETQYF. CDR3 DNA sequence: TGTGCCAGCAGCCCCGACCCGGACAGGCCGGAGACCCAGTACTTC.

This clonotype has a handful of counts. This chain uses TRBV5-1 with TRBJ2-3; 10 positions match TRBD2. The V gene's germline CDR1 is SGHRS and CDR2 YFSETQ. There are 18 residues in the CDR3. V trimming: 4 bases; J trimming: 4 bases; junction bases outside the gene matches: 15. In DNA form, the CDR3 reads TGCGCCAGCAGCCCTGACAGGGACCTAGCGGGGGCCCCAGATACGCAGTATTTT. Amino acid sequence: CASSPDRDLAGAPDTQYF.